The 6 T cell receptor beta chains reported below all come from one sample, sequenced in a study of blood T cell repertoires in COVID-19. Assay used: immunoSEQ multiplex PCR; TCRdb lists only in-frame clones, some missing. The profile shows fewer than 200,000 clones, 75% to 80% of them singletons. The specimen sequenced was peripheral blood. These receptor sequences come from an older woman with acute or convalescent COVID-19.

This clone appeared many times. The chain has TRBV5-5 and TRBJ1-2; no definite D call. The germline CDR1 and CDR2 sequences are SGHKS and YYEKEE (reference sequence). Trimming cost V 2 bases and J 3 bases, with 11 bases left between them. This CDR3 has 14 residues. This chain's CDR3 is CASSFWRPDYGYTF. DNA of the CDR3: TGTGCCAGCAGCTTTTGGAGGCCTGACTATGGCTACACCTTC.

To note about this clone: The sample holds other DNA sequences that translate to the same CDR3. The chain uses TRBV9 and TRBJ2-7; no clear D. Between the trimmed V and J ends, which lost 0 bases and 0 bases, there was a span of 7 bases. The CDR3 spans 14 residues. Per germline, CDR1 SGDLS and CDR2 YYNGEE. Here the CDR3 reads CASSVGPSSYEQYF. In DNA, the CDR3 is TGTGCCAGCAGCGTAGGCCCGAGCTCCTACGAGCAGTACTTC.

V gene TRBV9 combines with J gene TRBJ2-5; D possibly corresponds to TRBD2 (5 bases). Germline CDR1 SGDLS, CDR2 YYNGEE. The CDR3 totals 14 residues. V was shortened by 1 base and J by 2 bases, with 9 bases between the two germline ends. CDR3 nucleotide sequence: TGTGCCAGCAGCGTATACGGAGGTCAAGAGACCCAGTACTTC. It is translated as CASSVYGGQETQYF. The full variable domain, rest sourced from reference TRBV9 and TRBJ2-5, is DSGVTQTPKHLITATGQRVTLRCSPRSGDLSVYWYQQSLDQGLQFLIQYYNGEERAKGNILERFSAQQFPDLHSELNLSSLELGDSALYFCASSVYGGQETQYFGPGTRLLVL.

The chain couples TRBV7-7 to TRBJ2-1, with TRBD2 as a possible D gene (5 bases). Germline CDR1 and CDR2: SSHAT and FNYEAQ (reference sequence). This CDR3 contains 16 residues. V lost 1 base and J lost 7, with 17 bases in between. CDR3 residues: CASSLGVPGSGNEQFF. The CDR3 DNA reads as TGTGCCAGCAGCTTAGGGGTTCCGGGATCTGGGAATGAGCAGTTCTTC.

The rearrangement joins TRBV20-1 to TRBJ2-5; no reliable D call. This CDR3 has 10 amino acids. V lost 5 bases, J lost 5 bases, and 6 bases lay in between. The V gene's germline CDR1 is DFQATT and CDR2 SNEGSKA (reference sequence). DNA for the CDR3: TGCAGTGCTCCCCTCGAGACCCAGTACTTC. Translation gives CSAPLETQYF.

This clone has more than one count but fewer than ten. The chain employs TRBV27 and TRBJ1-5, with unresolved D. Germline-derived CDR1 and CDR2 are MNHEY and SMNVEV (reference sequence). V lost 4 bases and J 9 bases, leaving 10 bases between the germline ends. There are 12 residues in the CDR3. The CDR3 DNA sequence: TGTGCCAGCAGTTCGGTGTCTGGGCCCCAGCATTTT. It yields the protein CASSSVSGPQHF.